These 10 T cell receptor beta chains came from one sample sequenced in a study of T-cell memory formation after mild COVID-19. TCRdb reprocessed the 5' RACE reads with MiXCR, giving one entry per CDR3 protein. Of hundreds of thousands of distinct CDR3 sequences listed, 18% are singletons. The sequenced sample was PBMCs or a T cell subset sorted from them (not recorded which). The receptors originated from an adult woman who had mild COVID-19 (a few samples of this study predate the infection). Cell type and time point are not known.

This clonotype was counted between two and nine times. V usage is TRBV7-9 and J usage is TRBJ2-7; perhaps TRBD1 as D (6 bases). Trimming shortened V by 6 bases and J by 3 bases, and 9 bases separated the two germline ends. Germline CDR1 and CDR2: SEHNR and FQNEAQ (reference sequence). CDR3 length: 12 amino acids. The CDR3 DNA follows: TGTGCCAGCAGTCACAGGGACTACGAGCAGTACTTC. Protein product: CASSHRDYEQYF. Together with reference TRBV7-9 and TRBJ2-7, the CDR3 gives the full variable domain: DTGVSQNPRHKITKRGQNVTFRCDPISEHNRLYWYRQTLGQGPEFLTYFQNEAQLEKSRLLSDRFSAERPKGSFSTLEIQRTEQGDSAMYLCASSHRDYEQYFGPGTRLTVT.

This rearrangement joins TRBV12-3 or TRBV12-4 to TRBJ1-2; D remains unclear. V was clipped by 7 bases and J by 7 bases, with 4 bases between them. The CDR3 covers 9 residues. The CDR3 reads CASKGGYTF. Written as DNA, the CDR3 is TGTGCCAGCAAAGGTGGCTACACCTTC.

V is TRBV9 and J is TRBJ2-1; 8 bases fit TRBD2. Germline values: CDR1 SGDLS, CDR2 YYNGEE. Unmatched junction bases numbered 14, after V lost 3 bases and J lost 0 bases. The CDR3 has 19 residues. The CDR3: CASSETGTRYFSSYNEQFF. For the CDR3, the DNA is TGTGCCAGCAGCGAAACCGGGACTAGATATTTCAGCTCCTACAATGAGCAGTTCTTC.

This clonotype showed up just a few times. V gene TRBV30 combines with J gene TRBJ2-2, with D perhaps matching TRBD1 or TRBD2 (5 bases each). The V gene lost 3 bases and the J gene lost 0 bases, with 14 bases spanning the gap. The CDR3 loop spans 16 amino acids. In germline, CDR1 is GTSNPN, CDR2 SVGIG (reference sequence). The CDR3 sequence: CAWRMSGRPNTGELFF. The CDR3 DNA reads TGTGCCTGGAGGATGTCGGGACGACCGAACACCGGGGAGCTGTTTTTT.

The table lists this clonotype with a few counts. The J gene is TRBJ2-3, the V gene TRBV2; unclear D gene. Germline assignment: CDR1 SNHLY and CDR2 FYNNEI. The CDR3 consists of 13 residues. Trimming shortened V by 3 bases and J by 4 bases, and 8 bases separated the two germline ends. The CDR3 coding sequence is TGTGCCAGCAGTGACGTTCTGGCAGATACGCAGTATTTT. This gives the protein CASSDVLADTQYF.

This CDR3 reads CASSFDRQTQYF. Here the CDR3 DNA reads TGTGCCAGCAGCTTTGATAGGCAGACCCAGTACTTC. V is TRBV5-6 and J is TRBJ2-5; D is unresolved. Germline CDR1 reads SGHDT; CDR2 reads YYEEEE. V lost 2 bases, J lost 6 bases, and 8 bases lay in between. This CDR3 contains 12 residues.

This clonotype was found a few times. CDR3 amino acids: CASSLGGGLYGYTF. The CDR3 DNA reads TGTGCCAGCAGCTTAGGAGGGGGCCTCTATGGCTACACCTTC. The chain combines TRBV7-2 with TRBJ1-2; 7 bases are a match to TRBD1. CDR1 and CDR2 (germline): SGHTA, FQGNSA. J lost 4 bases, V lost 1 base, and 3 bases had no gene match. This CDR3 is 14 amino acids long.

The rearrangement links TRBV30 to TRBJ2-7, with D hard to call. The CDR3 sequence is 12 residues long. Germline V gives CDR1 GTSNPN, CDR2 SVGIG (reference sequence). Trimming took off 0 bases at V and 7 bases at J, with 10 bases between the two ends. The CDR3 here is CAWSVGPKEQYF. The CDR3 coding sequence is TGTGCCTGGAGTGTAGGACCGAAGGAGCAGTACTTC.

The chain is built from TRBV3-1 and TRBJ1-2, with TRBD1 identical over 9 bases. Looked up from germline, CDR1 is LGHDT and CDR2 is YNNKEL (reference sequence). The J segment lost 2 bases and the V segment lost 4 bases, leaving 2 bases of the junction unmatched. This CDR3 region has 14 residues. Here the CDR3 reads CASSRGTGNYGYTF. The CDR3 DNA reads TGTGCCAGCAGCCGGGGGACAGGGAACTATGGCTACACCTTC.

V is TRBV20-1 and J is TRBJ2-2; D might be TRBD2 (6 bases). V lost 6 bases to trimming and J lost 5 bases, with 13 bases between them. Germline V CDR1 and CDR2: DFQATT, SNEGSKA (reference sequence). The CDR3 covers 13 residues. The CDR3 sequence is CSAASGVTGELFF. DNA of the CDR3: TGCAGTGCAGCGTCGGGGGTAACCGGGGAGCTGTTTTTT.